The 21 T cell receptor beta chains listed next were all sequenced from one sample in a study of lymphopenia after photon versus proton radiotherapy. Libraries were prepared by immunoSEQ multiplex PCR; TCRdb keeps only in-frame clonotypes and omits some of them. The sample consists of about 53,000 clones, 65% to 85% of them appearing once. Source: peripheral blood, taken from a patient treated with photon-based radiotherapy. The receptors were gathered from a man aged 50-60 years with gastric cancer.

CDR3 residues: CASSISSGSDNEQFF. The CDR3 DNA follows: TGTGCCAGCAGCATCTCTAGCGGGAGCGACAATGAGCAGTTCTTC. The gene calls are TRBV7-3 and TRBJ2-1; 10 positions match TRBD2. V was pared by 5 bases and J by 5 bases, with 6 bases of the junction left unmatched. Germline CDR1 and CDR2: SGHTA and FQGTGA. This CDR3 region has 15 residues.

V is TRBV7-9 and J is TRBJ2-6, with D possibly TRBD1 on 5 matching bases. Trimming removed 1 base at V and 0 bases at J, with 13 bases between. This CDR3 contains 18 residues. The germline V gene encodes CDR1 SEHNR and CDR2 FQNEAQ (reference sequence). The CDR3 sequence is CASSLGSYRSSGANVLTF. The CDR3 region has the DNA TGTGCCAGCAGCTTAGGGTCTTACAGGTCCTCTGGGGCCAACGTCCTGACTTTC. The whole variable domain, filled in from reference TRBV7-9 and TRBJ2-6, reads DTGVSQNPRHKITKRGQNVTFRCDPISEHNRLYWYRQTLGQGPEFLTYFQNEAQLEKSRLLSDRFSAERPKGSFSTLEIQRTEQGDSAMYLCASSLGSYRSSGANVLTFGAGSRLTVL.

CDR3 loop: CASSLSTVLLSGGNEQFF. The DNA of the CDR3 is TGTGCCAGCAGCTTAAGTACCGTGTTACTATCGGGAGGCAATGAGCAGTTCTTC. The V call is TRBV11-1, the J call TRBJ2-1; 7 bases map to TRBD2. Germline V gene data show CDR1 as SGHAT and CDR2 as FQDESV (reference sequence). Trimming took 2 bases from V and 6 from J; bases not matched to a gene: 16. This CDR3 is 18 amino acids long.

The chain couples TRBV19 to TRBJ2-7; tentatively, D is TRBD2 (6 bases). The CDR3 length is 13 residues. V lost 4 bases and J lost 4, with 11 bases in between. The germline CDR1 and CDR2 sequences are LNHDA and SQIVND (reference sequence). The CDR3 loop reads CASSTQGGYEQYF. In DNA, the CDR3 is TGTGCCAGTAGTACCCAGGGAGGATACGAGCAGTACTTC.

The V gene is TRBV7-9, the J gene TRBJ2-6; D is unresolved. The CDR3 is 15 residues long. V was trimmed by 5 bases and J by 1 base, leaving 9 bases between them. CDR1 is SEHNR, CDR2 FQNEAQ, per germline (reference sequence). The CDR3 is CASSRERSGANVLTF. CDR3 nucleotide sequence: TGTGCCAGCAGCCGAGAAAGGTCTGGGGCCAACGTCCTGACTTTC.

The CDR3 sequence is CASSVTSGPTYEQYF. For the CDR3, the DNA is TGTGCCAGCAGCGTAACTAGCGGGCCTACCTACGAGCAGTACTTC. The J gene is TRBJ2-7, the V gene TRBV9; the match to TRBD2 covers 9 bases. This CDR3 has 15 amino acids. After removal of 1 base from V and 2 bases from J, the junction contained 4 bases not matched to a gene. Germline V gene lookup returns CDR1 SGDLS and CDR2 YYNGEE.

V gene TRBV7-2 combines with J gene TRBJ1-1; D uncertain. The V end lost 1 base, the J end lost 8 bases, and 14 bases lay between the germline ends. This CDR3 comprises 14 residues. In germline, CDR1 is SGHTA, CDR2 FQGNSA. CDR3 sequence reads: CASSLGLRGPEAFF. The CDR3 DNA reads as TGTGCCAGCAGCTTAGGTTTACGGGGTCCGGAAGCTTTCTTT.

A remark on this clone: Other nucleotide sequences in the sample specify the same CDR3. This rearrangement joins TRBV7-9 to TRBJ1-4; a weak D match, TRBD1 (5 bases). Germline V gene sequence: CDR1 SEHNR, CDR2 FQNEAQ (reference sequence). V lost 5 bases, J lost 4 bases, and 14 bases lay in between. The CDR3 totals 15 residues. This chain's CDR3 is CASSRGQGDNEKLFF. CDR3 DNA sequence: TGTGCCAGCAGCAGGGGCCAGGGAGATAATGAAAAACTGTTTTTT.

CDR3 residues: CASRREDYGYTF. CDR3 in DNA: TGTGCCAGCCGCAGGGAGGACTATGGCTACACCTTC. This chain uses TRBV2 with TRBJ1-2, with D possibly TRBD1 on 5 matching bases. The V and J ends lost 8 bases and 3 bases respectively, with 10 bases between them. Germline CDR1 is SNHLY and CDR2 is FYNNEI. CDR3 length: 12 amino acids.

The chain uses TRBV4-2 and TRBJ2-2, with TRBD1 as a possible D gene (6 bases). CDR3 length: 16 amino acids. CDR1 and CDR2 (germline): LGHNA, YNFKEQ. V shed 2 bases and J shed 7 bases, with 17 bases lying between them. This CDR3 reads CASSQRTGGGGGELFF. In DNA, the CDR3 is TGTGCCAGCAGCCAAAGAACGGGTGGGGGCGGCGGGGAGCTGTTTTTT.

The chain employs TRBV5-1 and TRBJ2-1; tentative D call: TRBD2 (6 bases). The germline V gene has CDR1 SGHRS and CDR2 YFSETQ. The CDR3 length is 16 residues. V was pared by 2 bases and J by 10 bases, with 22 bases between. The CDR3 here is CASSFRIAVNRGEQFF. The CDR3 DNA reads TGCGCCAGCAGCTTCCGGATAGCGGTAAACAGAGGGGAGCAGTTCTTC.

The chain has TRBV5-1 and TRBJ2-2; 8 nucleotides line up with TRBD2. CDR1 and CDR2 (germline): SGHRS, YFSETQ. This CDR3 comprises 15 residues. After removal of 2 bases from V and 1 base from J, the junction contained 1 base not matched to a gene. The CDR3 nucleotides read TGCGCCAGCAGCTTCGCGGGAGGGAACACCGGGGAGCTGTTTTTT. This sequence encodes CASSFAGGNTGELFF.

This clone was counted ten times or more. The CDR3 sequence: CASSQHQANTEAFF. The CDR3 DNA follows: TGTGCCAGCAGCCAGCACCAGGCGAACACTGAAGCTTTCTTT. The chain carries TRBV7-3 and TRBJ1-1, with no clear D. CDR1 and CDR2 from the germline V gene are SGHTA and FQGTGA. The CDR3 totals 14 residues. Trimming took 5 bases from V and 1 from J, leaving 11 bases between them. The full variable domain, rest sourced from reference TRBV7-3 and TRBJ1-1, is GAGVSQTPSNKVTEKGKYVELRCDPISGHTALYWYRQSLGQGPEFLIYFQGTGAADDSGLPNDRFFAVRPEGSVSTLKIQRTERGDSAVYLCASSQHQANTEAFFGQGTRLTVV.

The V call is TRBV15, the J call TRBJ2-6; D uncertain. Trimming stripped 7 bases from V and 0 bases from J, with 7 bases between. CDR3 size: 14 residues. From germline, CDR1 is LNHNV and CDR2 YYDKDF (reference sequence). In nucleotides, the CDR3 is TGTGCCACCAAAATCAGCTCTGGGGCCAACGTCCTGACTTTC. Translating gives CATKISSGANVLTF. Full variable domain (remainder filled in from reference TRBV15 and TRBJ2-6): DAMVIQNPRYQVTQFGKPVTLSCSQTLNHNVMYWYQQKSSQAPKLLFHYYDKDFNNEADTPDNFQSRRPNTSFCFLDIRSPGLGDTAMYLCATKISSGANVLTFGAGSRLTVL.

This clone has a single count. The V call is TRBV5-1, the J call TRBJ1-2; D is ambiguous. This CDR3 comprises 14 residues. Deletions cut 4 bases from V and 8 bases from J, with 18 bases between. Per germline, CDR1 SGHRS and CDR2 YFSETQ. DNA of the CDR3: TGCGCCAGCAGCAACGGCGGAGGCAAGGGCGGCTACACCTTC. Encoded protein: CASSNGGGKGGYTF.

The CDR3 coding sequence is TGTGCCAGCAGTCCTCCGGGACAGGGAAGGGAGACCCAGTACTTC. Its translation is CASSPPGQGRETQYF. V gene TRBV28 combines with J gene TRBJ2-5, with 9 bases aligning to TRBD1. Germline CDR1 and CDR2: MDHEN and SYDVKM. The V segment lost 5 bases and the J segment 5 bases; nucleotides outside the gene matches: 9. This CDR3 spans 15 amino acids.

The CDR3 loop reads CASSLGSGQTLNEKLFF. In DNA form, the CDR3 reads TGCGCCAGCAGCTTGGGTTCCGGACAAACTCTTAATGAAAAACTGTTTTTT. The rearrangement joins TRBV5-1 to TRBJ1-4, with D perhaps matching TRBD1 (5 bases). Germline CDR1 and CDR2: SGHRS and YFSETQ. The CDR3 totals 17 residues. V lost 0 bases and J lost 4, with 16 bases in between.

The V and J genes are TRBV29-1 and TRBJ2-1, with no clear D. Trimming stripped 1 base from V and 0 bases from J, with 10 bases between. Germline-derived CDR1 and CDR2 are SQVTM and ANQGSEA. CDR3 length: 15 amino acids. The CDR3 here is CSVEVVGSSYNEQFF. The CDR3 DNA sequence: TGCAGCGTTGAAGTGGTGGGAAGCTCCTACAATGAGCAGTTCTTC.

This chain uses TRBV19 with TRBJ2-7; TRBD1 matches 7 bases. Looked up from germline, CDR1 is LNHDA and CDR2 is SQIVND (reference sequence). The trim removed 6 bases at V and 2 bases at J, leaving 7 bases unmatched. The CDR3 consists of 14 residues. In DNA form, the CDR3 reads TGTGCCAGTAGCCGGTGGACAGGAGCCTACGAGCAGTACTTC. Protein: CASSRWTGAYEQYF.

In DNA, the CDR3 is TGCGCCAGCAGCGTAGCGGGAGGGCCCCACGAGCAGTACTTC. Translated: CASSVAGGPHEQYF. The rearrangement links TRBV5-1 to TRBJ2-7; the match to TRBD2 covers 11 bases. This CDR3 has 14 amino acids. Germline CDR1 SGHRS, CDR2 YFSETQ. V shed 4 bases, J shed 5 bases, and the junction held 5 bases outside the gene matches.

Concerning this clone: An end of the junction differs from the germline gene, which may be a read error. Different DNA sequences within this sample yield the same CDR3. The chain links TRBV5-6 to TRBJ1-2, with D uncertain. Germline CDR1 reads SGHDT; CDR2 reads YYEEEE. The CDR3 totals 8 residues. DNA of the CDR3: TGTGCCAGTCCCTCCTTACCCTTC. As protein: CASPSLPF.